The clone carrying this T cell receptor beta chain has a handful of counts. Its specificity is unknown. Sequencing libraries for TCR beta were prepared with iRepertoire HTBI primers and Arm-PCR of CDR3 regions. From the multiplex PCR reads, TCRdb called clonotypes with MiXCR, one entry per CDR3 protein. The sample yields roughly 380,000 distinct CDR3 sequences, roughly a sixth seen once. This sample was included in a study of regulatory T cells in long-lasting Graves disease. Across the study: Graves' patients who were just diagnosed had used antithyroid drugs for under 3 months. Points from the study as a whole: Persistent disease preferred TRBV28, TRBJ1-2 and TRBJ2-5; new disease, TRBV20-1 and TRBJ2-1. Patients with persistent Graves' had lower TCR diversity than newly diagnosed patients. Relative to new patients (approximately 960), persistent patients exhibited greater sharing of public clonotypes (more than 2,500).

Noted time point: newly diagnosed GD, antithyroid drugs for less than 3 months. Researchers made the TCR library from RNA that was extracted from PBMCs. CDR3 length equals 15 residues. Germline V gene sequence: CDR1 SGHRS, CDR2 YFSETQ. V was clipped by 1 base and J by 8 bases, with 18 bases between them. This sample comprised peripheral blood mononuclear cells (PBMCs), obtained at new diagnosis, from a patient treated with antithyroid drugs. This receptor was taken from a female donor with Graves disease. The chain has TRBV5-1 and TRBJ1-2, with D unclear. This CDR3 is CASSLTSGPLGGYTF. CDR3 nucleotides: TGCGCCAGCAGCTTGACGTCCGGACCACTGGGAGGCTACACCTTC.